Described below is a single T cell receptor (beta chain) sequence and its context. Method: immunoSEQ multiplex PCR; TCRdb's copy keeps in-frame clones and lacks some. The table has over 250,000 clones, about 91% seen once. The source of the sample is a study of blood T cell repertoires in COVID-19. The CDR3 is 15 residues long. CDR1 and CDR2 from the germline V gene are KGHDR and SFDVKD. V lost 2 bases and J lost 4, with 13 bases in between. This chain uses TRBV24-1 with TRBJ2-5; possible D gene TRBD2, 5 bases. This clonotype originated in a person under 30 with COVID-19, enrolled during active disease. The sample taken for sequencing was peripheral blood. CDR3 coding DNA: TGTGCCACCAGTGATTATGGGATGGCGGGAGAGACCCAGTACTTC. Translating gives CATSDYGMAGETQYF.